The 32 T cell receptor beta chains below were found in one sample sequenced in a study of OX40 agonist ivuxolimab in advanced cancers. Sequencing was performed with immunoSEQ multiplex PCR; in TCRdb, only in-frame clones are kept and a portion is missing. The sample yields approximately 87,000 clones, over 75% seen once. The sequenced sample was CD4+ or CD8+ T cells sorted from blood, obtained in a trial of the OX40 agonist ivuxolimab. These receptor sequences come from an adult with an advanced solid tumor such as melanoma, head and neck, liver or kidney cancer.

This chain joins TRBV2 and TRBJ1-6, with unresolved D. Trimming removed 6 bases at V and 8 bases at J, with 17 bases between. This CDR3 is 15 amino acids long. The germline V gene has CDR1 SNHLY and CDR2 FYNNEI. Here the CDR3 DNA reads TGTGCCAGCAGCCTGTCAGAAGGGAGGTATTCACCCCTCCACTTT. Translation gives CASSLSEGRYSPLHF.

There are a few counts of this clone. This chain joins TRBV6-5 and TRBJ1-1; no clear D. The germline gives CDR1 MNHEY, CDR2 SVGAGI. The V end was cut by 6 bases, the J end by 6 bases, with 8 bases between. The CDR3 contains 11 residues. DNA of the CDR3: TGTGCCAGCAGGACGGGCGCTGAAGCTTTCTTT. Encoded protein: CASRTGAEAFF.

The chain joins TRBV6-5 to TRBJ2-7, with TRBD2 matching 7 bases. CDR3 length: 14 residues. CDR1 MNHEY and CDR2 SVGAGI come from the germline V gene. Losses at the gene ends were 7 bases for V and 4 bases for J; bases not matched to a gene: 10. The chain's CDR3 is CASTPEGRDYEQYF. The CDR3 DNA is TGTGCCAGCACCCCTGAAGGGAGGGATTACGAGCAGTACTTC.

This chain links TRBV18 with TRBJ2-3; D might be TRBD2 (6 bases). CDR1 and CDR2 (germline): KGHSH, LQKENI. This CDR3 comprises 16 residues. Trimming removed 2 bases from V and 0 bases from J, with 12 bases in between. The DNA for the CDR3 is TGTGCCAGCTCACCAAACCGGGAGCGGAGCACAGATACGCAGTATTTT. This gives the protein CASSPNRERSTDTQYF.

The V and J genes are TRBV4-1 and TRBJ2-5; D is perhaps TRBD1 (5 bases). From germline, CDR1 is MGHRA and CDR2 YSYEKL. CDR3 size: 14 residues. V was clipped by 0 bases and J by 2 bases, with 7 bases between them. The CDR3 sequence: CASSQENRQETQYF. DNA of the CDR3: TGCGCCAGCAGCCAAGAGAACAGGCAAGAGACCCAGTACTTC.

This chain uses TRBV19 with TRBJ2-3; 7 bases match TRBD2. V gave up 2 bases and J gave up 2 bases; unmatched junction bases: 4. The CDR3 is 15 amino acids. The germline gives CDR1 LNHDA, CDR2 SQIVND (reference sequence). The CDR3 nucleotides are TGTGCCAGTAGTATAATCGCGGGAGCCACAGATACGCAGTATTTT. Translated: CASSIIAGATDTQYF.

V is TRBV7-2 and J is TRBJ2-4; D is unclear. V was clipped by 5 bases and J by 0 bases, with 11 bases between them. The CDR3 covers 15 residues. The V gene's germline CDR1 is SGHTA and CDR2 FQGNSA. Here the CDR3 reads CASSPRRLAKNIQYF. In DNA form, the CDR3 reads TGTGCCAGCAGCCCACGAAGGTTAGCCAAAAACATTCAGTACTTC.

The V gene is TRBV7-6, the J gene TRBJ2-1; the D gene is possibly TRBD1 (5 bases). Trimming left V 2 bases short and J 5 bases short, with 16 bases between. The CDR3 covers 16 residues. Germline V CDR1 and CDR2: SGHVS, FNYEAQ. CDR3 in amino acids: CASSLSLFAGNNEQFF. The CDR3 bases are TGTGCCAGCAGCTTATCGCTATTTGCAGGGAACAATGAGCAGTTCTTC.

This rearrangement joins TRBV19 to TRBJ2-3; 8 bases align to TRBD1. This CDR3 has 15 amino acids. Trimming cost V 7 bases and J 4 bases; bases outside gene matches: 10. Germline V gene data show CDR1 as LNHDA and CDR2 as SQIVND (reference sequence). The CDR3 DNA follows: TGTGCCAGTACCCCGGACAGGGTATTCCCAGATACGCAGTATTTT. Translated: CASTPDRVFPDTQYF.

As for this clone: This sample also contains other DNA sequences that code for the same CDR3. The chain is built from TRBV4-1 and TRBJ2-5; 11 bases line up with TRBD2. The ends lost 1 base at V and 8 bases at J; junction bases unmatched: 6. The CDR3 sequence is 15 residues long. Germline loops: CDR1 MGHRA, CDR2 YSYEKL. The DNA for the CDR3 is TGCGCCAGCAGCCAAGGACTAGCGGGACGGGGTACCCAGTACTTC. This sequence encodes CASSQGLAGRGTQYF.

V gene TRBV19 combines with J gene TRBJ1-2; D call uncertain. The CDR3 sequence is 14 residues long. The germline gives CDR1 LNHDA, CDR2 SQIVND (reference sequence). V lost 5 bases and J lost 6, with 16 bases in between. As DNA, the CDR3 is TGTGCCAGTAGTGTGACGGGATACGGGAATGGCTACACCTTC. The encoded protein is CASSVTGYGNGYTF. Complete variable domain (other parts from reference TRBV19 and TRBJ1-2): DGGITQSPKYLFRKEGQNVTLSCEQNLNHDAMYWYRQDPGQGLRLIYYSQIVNDFQKGDIAEGYSVSREKKESFPLTVTSAQKNPTAFYLCASSVTGYGNGYTFGSGTRLTVV.

The chain carries TRBV29-1 and TRBJ2-5; a weak D match, TRBD2 (6 bases). Germline CDR1 SQVTM, CDR2 ANQGSEA. V gave up 6 bases and J gave up 3 bases, with 14 bases separating them. This CDR3 has 13 residues. The CDR3 region has the DNA TGCAGCGTCCTACCGGAGGGGAAAGAGACCCAGTACTTC. This translates into CSVLPEGKETQYF.

V and J are TRBV19 and TRBJ2-3; TRBD2 matches at 13 bases. The CDR3 is made up of 15 amino acids. V gave up 7 bases and J gave up 5 bases; unmatched junction bases: 6. CDR1 is LNHDA and CDR2 is SQIVND in the germline V gene (reference sequence). The CDR3 is CASTPTSGRIDTQYF. CDR3 sequence (DNA): TGTGCCAGTACACCGACTAGCGGGAGGATAGATACGCAGTATTTT.

The chain carries TRBV7-9 and TRBJ2-7; D ambiguous. This CDR3 comprises 14 residues. CDR1 and CDR2 (germline): SEHNR, FQNEAQ (reference sequence). V was shortened by 1 base and J by 3 bases, with 10 bases between the two germline ends. CDR3 sequence: CASSLGAKYYEQYF. CDR3 nucleotides: TGTGCCAGCAGCTTAGGGGCAAAGTACTACGAGCAGTACTTC.

The chain carries TRBV5-1 and TRBJ2-2; 7 bases are shared with TRBD1. The CDR3 contains 15 residues. The J segment lost 2 bases and the V segment lost 4 bases, leaving 5 bases of the junction unmatched. Germline V gene sequence: CDR1 SGHRS, CDR2 YFSETQ. CDR3 coding DNA: TGCGCCAGCAGCATACGGGACAGCAACACCGGGGAGCTGTTTTTT. Translated, it gives CASSIRDSNTGELFF.

The gene calls are TRBV10-3 and TRBJ2-1; 9 nucleotides agree with TRBD2. The CDR3 totals 16 residues. Germline loops: CDR1 ENHRY, CDR2 SYGVKD. J gave up 4 bases and V 2 bases, and 6 bases lay outside the gene matches. The CDR3 loop is CAISERSGRTYNEQFF. DNA for the CDR3: TGTGCCATCAGTGAGAGAAGCGGGAGGACATACAATGAGCAGTTCTTC.

V and J are TRBV2 and TRBJ1-4, with D unclear. This CDR3 region has 14 residues. CDR1 is SNHLY, CDR2 FYNNEI, per germline. Trimming took 6 bases from V and 0 from J, leaving 8 bases between them. The CDR3 sequence is CASSGTTTNEKLFF. CDR3 in DNA: TGTGCCAGCAGCGGAACAACAACTAATGAAAAACTGTTTTTT.

The chain has TRBV2 and TRBJ1-5; D is ambiguous. The V and J ends lost 2 bases and 10 bases respectively, with 15 bases between them. Germline V CDR1 and CDR2: SNHLY, FYNNEI. The CDR3 runs 14 residues. The CDR3 coding sequence is TGTGCCAGCAGTGAAATGGCAGGTCGGAGCCCCCAGCATTTT. The encoded protein is CASSEMAGRSPQHF. The variable domain in full, completed from reference TRBV2 and TRBJ1-5, reads EPEVTQTPSHQVTQMGQEVILRCVPISNHLYFYWYRQILGQKVEFLVSFYNNEISEKSEIFDDQFSVERPDGSNFTLKIRSTKLEDSAMYFCASSEMAGRSPQHFGDGTRLSIL.

The chain joins TRBV18 to TRBJ2-7, with D possibly being TRBD1 or TRBD2 (5 bases each). The CDR3 contains 14 residues. V dropped 3 bases and J dropped 7 bases, with 16 bases sitting between them. CDR1 and CDR2 from the germline V gene are KGHSH and LQKENI. The CDR3 spells CASSPTRGPGEQYF. The CDR3 DNA follows: TGTGCCAGCTCACCGACACGGGGACCTGGGGAGCAGTACTTC.

The CDR3 here is CASSQPGQGDTEAFF. The DNA for the CDR3 is TGTGCCAGCAGCCAACCGGGACAGGGTGACACTGAAGCTTTCTTT. V gene TRBV6-6 combines with J gene TRBJ1-1; 9 nucleotides line up with TRBD1. The germline CDR1 and CDR2 sequences are MNHNY and SVGAGI (reference sequence). The CDR3 is 15 residues long. The trim removed 6 bases at V and 3 bases at J, leaving 8 bases unmatched.

This chain connects TRBV6-4 to TRBJ2-7, with 7 positions matching TRBD1. V dropped 6 bases and J dropped 5; count of bases not matched to a gene: 10. The CDR3 extends over 14 amino acids. Germline-derived CDR1 and CDR2 are MRHNA and SNTAGT. The CDR3 bases are TGTGCCAGCAGCGTAGAGTCCGGGACAGACGAGCAGTACTTC. Translating it yields CASSVESGTDEQYF.

The genes are TRBV6-6 and TRBJ2-2; no clear D gene. The CDR3 sequence is 12 residues long. CDR1 MNHNY and CDR2 SVGAGI come from the germline V gene (reference sequence). V was trimmed by 0 bases and J by 9 bases, leaving 5 bases between them. CDR3 nucleotide sequence: TGTGCCAGCAGTTACTCGAGCAGGGAGCTGTTTTTT. Translation gives CASSYSSRELFF.

This rearrangement joins TRBV6-1 to TRBJ2-3; TRBD2 agrees at 7 bases. The CDR3 runs 16 residues. Germline V gene sequence: CDR1 MNHNS, CDR2 SASEGT. Trimming at V came to 3 bases and at J to 3 bases, leaving 9 bases not matched to a gene. In DNA form, the CDR3 reads TGTGCCAGCAGTGAGAAGGGGAGGGTTGAGACAGATACGCAGTATTTT. This sequence encodes CASSEKGRVETDTQYF.

The J gene is TRBJ2-1, the V gene TRBV13, with 13 bases that match TRBD2. This CDR3 is 15 amino acids long. V lost 5 bases, J lost 7 bases, and 5 bases stayed unmatched. In germline, CDR1 is PRHDT, CDR2 FYEKMQ (reference sequence). The CDR3, as DNA: TGTGCCAGCAGCACTGGACTAGCGGGAGTAAATGAGCAGTTCTTC. It encodes CASSTGLAGVNEQFF. The whole variable domain, remainder taken from reference TRBV13 and TRBJ2-1, is AAGVIQSPRHLIKEKRETATLKCYPIPRHDTVYWYQQGPGQDPQFLISFYEKMQSDKGSIPDRFSAQQFSDYHSELNMSSLELGDSALYFCASSTGLAGVNEQFFGPGTRLTVL.

This clone has only a few counts. J is TRBJ1-1 and V is TRBV5-8; D perhaps matches TRBD1 (5 bases). Between the trimmed V and J ends, which lost 4 bases and 3 bases, there was a span of 16 bases. CDR1 SGHTS and CDR2 YDEGEE come from the germline V gene. CDR3 length equals 15 residues. CDR3 in DNA: TGTGCCAGCAGCCCCGGGGCCCTGGGGGACACTGAAGCTTTCTTT. It codes for CASSPGALGDTEAFF.

This clone has only a few counts. V is TRBV18 and J is TRBJ1-1; D is possibly TRBD1 (5 bases). Germline CDR1 is KGHSH and CDR2 is LQKENI. CDR3 length: 15 amino acids. Trimming took off 2 bases at V and 0 bases at J, with 10 bases between the two ends. CDR3 sequence: CASSPRVQVNTEAFF. The CDR3 DNA sequence: TGTGCCAGCTCACCAAGAGTACAGGTGAACACTGAAGCTTTCTTT.

The rearrangement uses TRBV7-3 and TRBJ1-1, with a tentative D call TRBD1 (5 bases). The V end was cut by 5 bases, the J end by 9 bases, with 16 bases between. This CDR3 contains 13 residues. CDR1 is SGHTA and CDR2 is FQGTGA in the germline V gene. CDR3 sequence (DNA): TGTGCCAGCAGCCCGGGGACGGACGATAAAGCTTTCTTT. Protein product: CASSPGTDDKAFF. The whole variable domain, remainder taken from reference TRBV7-3 and TRBJ1-1, is GAGVSQTPSNKVTEKGKYVELRCDPISGHTALYWYRQSLGQGPEFLIYFQGTGAADDSGLPNDRFFAVRPEGSVSTLKIQRTERGDSAVYLCASSPGTDDKAFFGQGTRLTVV.

The V and J genes are TRBV6-6 and TRBJ2-7; D is possibly TRBD2 (5 bases). Trimming left V 6 bases short and J 4 bases short, with 10 bases between. CDR1 is MNHNY and CDR2 is SVGAGI in the germline V gene (reference sequence). The CDR3 contains 12 residues. This chain's CDR3 is CASSQRGYEQYF. CDR3 in DNA: TGTGCCAGCAGCCAACGGGGTTACGAGCAGTACTTC.

The J gene is TRBJ2-6, the V gene TRBV2; D is undetermined. The CDR3 runs to 16 residues. Germline V CDR1 and CDR2: SNHLY, FYNNEI. V was cut by 5 bases and J by 0 bases, with 11 bases left in between. CDR3 sequence reads: CASSKGRSSGANVLTF. The DNA of the CDR3 is TGTGCCAGCAGTAAAGGAAGGAGCTCTGGGGCCAACGTCCTGACTTTC.

The V and J genes are TRBV27 and TRBJ1-2; TRBD1 matches 7 bases. The CDR3 spans 13 residues. V was clipped by 7 bases and J by 3 bases; unmatched bases: 5. CDR1 MNHEY and CDR2 SMNVEV come from the germline V gene (reference sequence). The CDR3 coding sequence is TGTGCCAGCATGGGCAGGGGGGACTATGGCTACACCTTC. This encodes CASMGRGDYGYTF.

The CDR3 sequence: CASSFLLGGGTQETQYF. CDR3 DNA: TGCGCCAGCAGCTTCTTATTAGGAGGAGGAACCCAAGAGACCCAGTACTTC. J is TRBJ2-5 and V is TRBV5-1, with a weak D call TRBD2 (5 bases). This CDR3 region has 17 residues. Deletions cut 2 bases from V and 1 base from J, with 18 bases between. Germline CDR1 and CDR2: SGHRS and YFSETQ.

This chain connects TRBV5-1 to TRBJ2-1, with 11 bases matching TRBD2. The trim removed 4 bases at V and 6 bases at J, leaving 9 bases unmatched. The germline V gene encodes CDR1 SGHRS and CDR2 YFSETQ. The CDR3 contains 16 residues. The CDR3 here is CASSKQLAGVLNEQFF. CDR3 DNA sequence: TGCGCCAGCAGCAAACAACTAGCGGGAGTCCTCAATGAGCAGTTCTTC.